This T cell receptor (beta chain) was documented in a study of Ad26.COV2.S vaccination and SARS-CoV-2 variants. Study context: As a participant in COV1001, the donor was in the Ad26.COV2.S trial arm. Once or twice, 56 days apart, Ad26.COV2.S was delivered intramuscularly. General study points: Post-vaccination spike-specific CD8+ and CD4+ T cell responses reportedly had substantial breadth.

Treatment indicated: around 19 received Ad26.COV2.S at low or high dose, single or two shots; about 5 received placebo; per-sample allocation not given. Sampling took place 63 days after the first vaccine or placebo injection. Sequencing used immunoSEQ multiplex PCR; TCRdb keeps in-frame clones, though not all of them. This sample has over 400,000 clones, with roughly 90% found just once. This clone was picked up one time. What it binds is unknown. Looked up from germline, CDR1 is SEHNR and CDR2 is FQNEAQ (reference sequence). V was pared by 6 bases and J by 3 bases, with 5 bases of the junction left unmatched. This CDR3 is 15 amino acids long.

The sample here was peripheral blood, taken in a trial of Ad26.COV2.S vaccine versus placebo. The J gene is TRBJ1-1, the V gene TRBV7-9, with 12 bases that match TRBD1. The source is a person between 18 and 60 years old who received the Ad26.COV2.S COVID-19 vaccine or a placebo. The CDR3 is CASRLGQGAHTEAFF. CDR3 nucleotide sequence: TGTGCCAGCAGATTGGGACAGGGGGCGCACACTGAAGCTTTCTTT.